The 26 T cell receptor beta chains below were found in one sample sequenced in a study of cytomegalovirus exposure and HLA in healthy donors. PCR amplification relied on 60 Vbeta primers (plus 13 Jbeta primers). TCRdb keeps only in-frame clones here, not all; method: immunoSEQ multiplex PCR. The sample yields 99,000 or so clones, approximately 70% seen once. Material: PBMCs. The receptors stem from a man aged 30 to 45 in good health and CMV-seronegative.

This chain joins TRBV2 and TRBJ1-4; 10 bases line up with TRBD1. The CDR3 totals 15 residues. The J segment lost 4 bases and the V segment lost 6 bases, leaving 5 bases of the junction unmatched. Per the germline V gene, CDR1 is SNHLY and CDR2 is FYNNEI. The chain's CDR3 is CASRDRGFLNEKLFF. DNA of the CDR3: TGTGCCAGCAGGGACAGGGGGTTTCTTAATGAAAAACTGTTTTTT.

This chain joins TRBV5-8 and TRBJ2-1; 13 bases are a match to TRBD2. This CDR3 spans 17 amino acids. J gave up 1 base and V 4 bases, and 5 bases lay outside the gene matches. Germline V gives CDR1 SGHTS, CDR2 YDEGEE. The CDR3 spells CASSPWTSGRSYNEQFF. CDR3 bases: TGTGCCAGCAGCCCCTGGACTAGCGGGAGATCCTACAATGAGCAGTTCTTC.

The rearrangement links TRBV5-4 to TRBJ2-7, with a weak D call TRBD2 (6 bases). V lost 4 bases to trimming and J lost 2 bases, with 16 bases between them. CDR1 is SGHNT, CDR2 YYREEE, per germline (reference sequence). The CDR3 covers 15 residues. Here the CDR3 reads CASSPGSDHPYEQYF. DNA of the CDR3: TGTGCCAGCAGCCCCGGGAGCGACCACCCCTACGAGCAGTACTTC.

J is TRBJ1-1 and V is TRBV9; a weak D match, TRBD1 (5 bases). Between the trimmed V and J ends, which lost 4 bases and 3 bases, there was a span of 16 bases. Per germline, CDR1 SGDLS and CDR2 YYNGEE. This CDR3 is built from 15 residues. CDR3 amino acids: CASSRGNSRDTEAFF. In DNA, the CDR3 is TGTGCCAGCAGCCGGGGGAATTCCCGGGACACTGAAGCTTTCTTT.

Only a few counts were recorded for this clone. V is TRBV5-5 and J is TRBJ2-3; TRBD1 matches at 9 bases. The CDR3 runs 18 residues. The J segment lost 7 bases and the V segment lost 0 bases, leaving 15 bases of the junction unmatched. Germline V gene lookup returns CDR1 SGHKS and CDR2 YYEKEE (reference sequence). CDR3 bases: TGTGCCAGCAGCTTGGGATTTGGGACAGGGTATTCGGGACATACGCAGTATTTT. Protein sequence: CASSLGFGTGYSGHTQYF.

The chain carries TRBV2 and TRBJ1-2, with 8 bases aligning to TRBD1. With 4 bases clipped from V and 4 bases from J, the junction kept 8 bases outside the gene matches. This CDR3 region has 15 residues. Germline values: CDR1 SNHLY, CDR2 FYNNEI. CDR3: CASSVSGQGSYGYTF. As DNA, the CDR3 is TGTGCCAGCAGTGTGTCTGGACAGGGAAGCTATGGCTACACCTTC.

This rearrangement joins TRBV6-4 to TRBJ2-3, with D perhaps TRBD1 (6 bases). The V gene's germline CDR1 is MRHNA and CDR2 SNTAGT. The V and J ends lost 2 bases and 5 bases respectively, with 14 bases between them. The CDR3 spans 15 residues. CDR3 in amino acids: CASSDRGKVGDTQYF. The CDR3, as DNA: TGTGCCAGCAGTGACAGGGGGAAAGTCGGAGATACGCAGTATTTT.

The rearrangement links TRBV7-2 to TRBJ2-1; D is unresolved. Per the germline V gene, CDR1 is SGHTA and CDR2 is FQGNSA. Trimming took off 6 bases at V and 14 bases at J, with 23 bases between the two ends. The CDR3 consists of 14 residues. In nucleotides, the CDR3 is TGTGCCAGCAGTGGGCAGCCCTTATCTCCGAAGGAGTTCTTC. Its translation is CASSGQPLSPKEFF.

This chain uses TRBV29-1 with TRBJ2-3; 10 positions match TRBD2. After removal of 5 bases from V and 2 bases from J, the junction contained 4 bases not matched to a gene. There are 14 residues in the CDR3. Germline V lookup: CDR1 SQVTM, CDR2 ANQGSEA. CDR3 DNA: TGCAGCGTTCTAGCGGGAGCGGACACAGATACGCAGTATTTT. Encoded protein: CSVLAGADTDTQYF.

The V call is TRBV7-9, the J call TRBJ2-5; D is possibly TRBD1 (5 bases). Germline assignment: CDR1 SEHNR and CDR2 FQNEAQ (reference sequence). V lost 5 bases, J lost 4 bases, and 17 bases lay in between. The CDR3 consists of 15 residues. CDR3 amino acids: CASSPTGSTAETQYF. The CDR3 coding sequence is TGTGCCAGCAGCCCCACCGGATCGACAGCAGAGACCCAGTACTTC. The full variable domain, its missing parts supplied by reference TRBV7-9 and TRBJ2-5, is DTGVSQNPRHKITKRGQNVTFRCDPISEHNRLYWYRQTLGQGPEFLTYFQNEAQLEKSRLLSDRFSAERPKGSFSTLEIQRTEQGDSAMYLCASSPTGSTAETQYFGPGTRLLVL.

The chain links TRBV11-2 to TRBJ2-1, with a possible D match to TRBD1 (5 bases). CDR1 SGHAT and CDR2 FQNNGV come from the germline V gene. Trimming pared 5 bases from V and 10 bases from J, leaving 15 bases between. The CDR3 contains 13 residues. The DNA for the CDR3 is TGTGCCAGCAGCCTACAGGATCTCACGGAGCAGTTCTTC. It yields the protein CASSLQDLTEQFF.

CDR3 sequence (DNA): TGTGCCAGCAGTCGCGTTAGGAACACTGAAGCTTTCTTT. Its protein product is CASSRVRNTEAFF. This chain links TRBV27 with TRBJ1-1; D is unresolved. Germline loops: CDR1 MNHEY, CDR2 SMNVEV (reference sequence). V lost 5 bases and J lost 1, with 8 bases in between. The CDR3 runs to 13 residues.

The V and J genes are TRBV12-5 and TRBJ2-7; 10 bases line up with TRBD2. Trimming took 2 bases from V and 3 from J; bases not matched to a gene: 13. The germline CDR1 and CDR2 sequences are LGHNT and FRNRAP. The CDR3 totals 18 residues. CDR3 amino acids: CASGLRYWRTSGYYEQYF. As DNA, the CDR3 is TGTGCTAGTGGTTTGAGATATTGGAGGACTAGCGGCTACTACGAGCAGTACTTC.

This chain connects TRBV11-2 to TRBJ1-5, with TRBD1 matching 8 bases. Looked up from germline, CDR1 is SGHAT and CDR2 is FQNNGV. The CDR3 contains 17 residues. Unmatched junction bases numbered 6, after V lost 2 bases and J lost 0 bases. CDR3 bases: TGTGCCAGCAGCTTAAAGGGACAGGCTCATAGCAATCAGCCCCAGCATTTT. Protein: CASSLKGQAHSNQPQHF.

The CDR3 DNA reads as TGTGCCAGCAGCTCCACCGGGACAGAAGAGACCCAGTACTTC. Protein: CASSSTGTEETQYF. The V gene is TRBV5-4, the J gene TRBJ2-5; 7 bases match TRBD1. Germline V gene data show CDR1 as SGHNT and CDR2 as YYREEE (reference sequence). The J segment lost 3 bases and the V segment lost 3 bases, leaving 5 bases of the junction unmatched. The CDR3 has 14 amino acids.

This clone was seen a few times. V usage is TRBV7-2 and J usage is TRBJ1-2; D may be TRBD1 (6 bases). Trimming pared 6 bases from V and 3 bases from J, leaving 17 bases between. CDR1 and CDR2 from the germline V gene are SGHTA and FQGNSA. The CDR3 sequence is 15 residues long. The CDR3 DNA sequence: TGTGCCAGCAGACCACTACAGGGTATCGACTATGGCTACACCTTC. Its translation: CASRPLQGIDYGYTF.

This clone was detected only a few times. In nucleotides, the CDR3 is TGCGCCAGCAGCCAAGCCCACACGGGGGGTTACGAGCAGTACTTC. Protein sequence: CASSQAHTGGYEQYF. V usage is TRBV5-1 and J usage is TRBJ2-7, with 7 bases aligning to TRBD2. V was clipped by 4 bases and J by 4 bases; unmatched bases: 11. CDR1 and CDR2 (germline): SGHRS, YFSETQ. The CDR3 extends over 15 amino acids. Based on the CDR3 plus reference TRBV5-1 and TRBJ2-7, the full variable domain is KAGVTQTPRYLIKTRGQQVTLSCSPISGHRSVSWYQQTPGQGLQFLFEYFSETQRNKGNFPGRFSGRQFSNSRSEMNVSTLELGDSALYLCASSQAHTGGYEQYFGPGTRLTVT.

The chain combines TRBV6-5 with TRBJ1-2, with 7 positions matching TRBD1. V gave up 4 bases and J gave up 8 bases; unmatched junction bases: 7. The CDR3 sequence is 13 residues long. In germline, CDR1 is MNHEY, CDR2 SVGAGI. DNA for the CDR3: TGTGCCAGCAGTTTAGACAGGGTAGGAGGCTACACCTTC. Translating it yields CASSLDRVGGYTF.

The chain couples TRBV19 to TRBJ1-5; D uncertain. The CDR3 consists of 14 residues. V gave up 0 bases and J gave up 4 bases, with 7 bases separating them. Germline CDR1 LNHDA, CDR2 SQIVND (reference sequence). DNA for the CDR3: TGTGCCAGTAGTATAGATCATCGGAATCAGCCCCAGCATTTT. This codes for CASSIDHRNQPQHF. The variable domain in full, completed from reference TRBV19 and TRBJ1-5, reads DGGITQSPKYLFRKEGQNVTLSCEQNLNHDAMYWYRQDPGQGLRLIYYSQIVNDFQKGDIAEGYSVSREKKESFPLTVTSAQKNPTAFYLCASSIDHRNQPQHFGDGTRLSIL.

The V call is TRBV19, the J call TRBJ2-1; 14 bases fit TRBD2. V trimming: 3 bases; J trimming: 10 bases; junction bases outside the gene matches: 11. Germline CDR1 and CDR2: LNHDA and SQIVND (reference sequence). The CDR3 length is 17 residues. CDR3 bases: TGTGCCAGTAGTATGCTCCGGACTAGCGGGAGGTTATGGGAGCAGTTCTTC. Its protein product is CASSMLRTSGRLWEQFF.

The chain couples TRBV28 to TRBJ2-7; the D gene is possibly TRBD2 (5 bases). Germline V gene sequence: CDR1 MDHEN, CDR2 SYDVKM. Between the trimmed V and J ends, which lost 3 bases and 2 bases, there was a span of 11 bases. The CDR3 sequence is 14 residues long. The DNA for the CDR3 is TGTGCCAGCAGTTTGACGGGGAATACCTACGAGCAGTACTTC. This sequence encodes CASSLTGNTYEQYF.

The chain couples TRBV7-2 to TRBJ1-3; maybe TRBD1 (5 bases). Germline-derived CDR1 and CDR2 are SGHTA and FQGNSA. V was cut by 0 bases and J by 0 bases, with 9 bases left in between. There are 16 residues in the CDR3. CDR3 sequence: CASSLAGGGSGNTIYF. DNA for the CDR3: TGTGCCAGCAGCTTAGCGGGGGGGGGCTCTGGAAACACCATATATTTT.

The chain couples TRBV2 to TRBJ1-6; no clear D. The CDR3 length is 15 residues. V was shortened by 2 bases and J by 4 bases, with 9 bases between the two germline ends. Germline V gives CDR1 SNHLY, CDR2 FYNNEI. The CDR3 reads CASSELENYNSPLHF. Here the CDR3 DNA reads TGTGCCAGCAGTGAACTCGAGAATTATAATTCACCCCTCCACTTT.

As regards this clone: At one end, the junction sequence differs from germline, possibly due to a read error. This CDR3 is also generated by other DNA sequences in the sample. The chain is built from TRBV4-1 and TRBJ2-3; 13 bases fit TRBD2. Germline V lookup: CDR1 MGHRA, CDR2 YSYEKL. The CDR3 has 18 amino acids. The CDR3 loop is CASSRTFETSGRSDTQYF. DNA of the CDR3: TGCGCCAGCAGCCGCACTTTCGAGACTAGCGGGAGGTCAGACACGCAGTATTTT.

The chain links TRBV6-5 to TRBJ1-6; D ambiguous. The CDR3 loop spans 15 amino acids. Germline V gene sequence: CDR1 MNHEY, CDR2 SVGAGI. V was cut by 0 bases and J by 9 bases, with 12 bases left in between. CDR3 coding DNA: TGTGCCAGCAGTTACTCGGTCCGCGGCTCTTCACCCCTCCACTTT. Translation: CASSYSVRGSSPLHF.

The J gene is TRBJ2-6, the V gene TRBV15, with 7 bases lining up with TRBD1. Germline V CDR1 and CDR2: LNHNV, YYDKDF (reference sequence). The V and J ends lost 4 bases and 0 bases, in that order; junction bases with no gene match: 15. The length of the CDR3 is 20 residues. CDR3 loop: CATSKKTTRDSLSGANVLTF. As DNA, the CDR3 is TGTGCCACCAGCAAAAAGACGACTCGGGACAGCCTCTCTGGGGCCAACGTCCTGACTTTC.